The clone carrying this TCR beta chain was recorded many times. Its antigen is currently unknown. The sample belongs to a study of early T cells in non-severe SARS-CoV-2 infection. At the level of the study: Sequencing targeted bulk RNA from unsorted whole blood, leaving chains unpaired. Notes on the study in general: Anti-spike CD8 specificities were favored by VDJdb matching, whose results missed private and CD4 specificities.

After removal of 3 bases from V and 6 bases from J, the junction contained 4 bases not matched to a gene. CDR1 is LNHNV and CDR2 is YYDKDF in the germline V gene (reference sequence). The CDR3 runs 14 residues. Each single cDNA molecule received a unique molecular identifier. TCRdb analysed the 5' RACE reads with MiXCR anew, one entry per CDR3 protein. This repertoire shows 90,000 to 100,000 distinct CDR3 sequences, approximately 13% found once; its top ten account for under 2.5%. The sequence came from an adult who was a healthcare worker with PCR-confirmed SARS-CoV-2 infection or an uninfected control (not recorded which). The rearrangement links TRBV15 to TRBJ2-1; 8 positions match TRBD1. The sequenced sample consisted of whole blood. In DNA, the CDR3 is TGTGCCACCAGCAGTGGTGGGACAGGCAATGAGCAGTTCTTC. Its protein product is CATSSGGTGNEQFF.